This TCR beta chain was identified in a study of T cell responses to AZD1222 COVID-19 vaccine. Germline CDR1 is KGHDR and CDR2 is SFDVKD. The CDR3 totals 13 residues. V was trimmed by 9 bases and J by 5 bases, leaving 13 bases between them. Libraries were prepared by immunoSEQ multiplex PCR; TCRdb keeps only in-frame clonotypes and omits some of them. The repertoire includes about 150,000 clones, around 91% of them detected once, and 5% to 6.5% sits in the top ten. The source was peripheral blood, collected 28 days after the second AZD1222 dose. The chain employs TRBV24-1 and TRBJ2-1; D may match TRBD1 or TRBD2 (5 bases each). The receptor was isolated from an adult who received the AZD1222 COVID-19 vaccine. The DNA of the CDR3 is TGTGCCACCGCCGGGACCACGAACAATGAGCAGTTCTTC. This gives the protein CATAGTTNNEQFF.